The rows below give T cell receptor beta chains drawn from one sample of a study of T cells after yellow fever vaccination. TCRdb recomputed calls from the 5' RACE reads with MiXCR, one row per CDR3 protein. Here the sample spans about 350,000 distinct CDR3 sequences, roughly 4.3% being singletons. The source material was PBMCs, sampled 5 days after the yellow fever booster vaccination. The receptors were sampled from a man aged 18 to 29 who received the YFV17D yellow fever vaccine. The CDR3 runs from the conserved cysteine through the conserved F or W. A D gene is named only where the DNA matches it firmly. Some rows have no size entry. The others give once, few or many, or a class for an expanded clone.

j_call d_call clone_size v_call cdr3_aa cdr3_nt
TRBJ2-2 . few TRBV24-1 CATSDPRGGKGGELFF TGTGCCACCAGTGATCCCAGAGGTGGGAAAGGCGGGGAGCTGTTTTTT
TRBJ1-2 . . TRBV20-1 CSATYGRATGYTF TGCAGTGCTACGTACGGGAGGGCAACTGGCTACACCTTC
TRBJ1-5 . . TRBV7-3 CASSFPDWAFHSNQPQHF TGTGCCAGCAGCTTCCCGGACTGGGCTTTCCATAGCAATCAGCCCCAGCATTTT
TRBJ1-2 . . TRBV9 CASSEPYGGASGYTF TGTGCCAGCAGCGAACCTTATGGGGGCGCGAGTGGCTACACCTTC
TRBJ1-2 . . TRBV27 CASSFGPIYGYTF TGTGCCAGCAGTTTCGGGCCAATCTATGGCTACACCTTC
TRBJ2-7 TRBD1 many TRBV18 CASSGGTGSSYEQYF TGTGCCAGCTCAGGCGGGACAGGGAGCTCCTACGAGCAGTACTTC
TRBJ1-2 . few TRBV7-8 CASSPRVQDRFYGYTF TGTGCCAGCAGCCCTAGGGTTCAAGACAGGTTCTATGGCTACACCTTC
TRBJ2-5 . . TRBV12-3/TRBV12-4 CASSLRTGSYQETQYF TGTGCCAGCAGTTTGAGAACGGGTTCGTACCAAGAGACCCAGTACTTC
TRBJ1-2 . . TRBV4-1 CASSQAIGGYAYGYTF TGCGCCAGCAGCCAAGCGATCGGGGGTTACGCCTATGGCTACACCTTC
TRBJ1-5 . few TRBV20-1 CSARGQNPSQHF TGCAGTGCCCGCGGACAAAATCCCAGCCAGCATTTT
TRBJ1-1 . . TRBV12-3/TRBV12-4 CASSFHGNTEAFF TGTGCCAGCAGTTTTCATGGGAACACTGAAGCTTTCTTT
TRBJ2-3 TRBD1 many TRBV27 CASSSPFDRADTQYF TGTGCCAGCAGTTCTCCGTTCGACAGGGCAGATACGCAGTATTTT
TRBJ2-3 TRBD1 many TRBV5-1 CASSRGQGGGVTDTQYF TGCGCCAGCAGCAGAGGACAGGGGGGAGGCGTGACAGATACGCAGTATTTT
TRBJ2-5 . many TRBV20-1 CSARPWGTQYF TGCAGTGCTAGACCTTGGGGGACCCAGTACTTC
TRBJ2-3 . few TRBV12-3/TRBV12-4 CASSLGGGRDLTDTQYF TGTGCCAGCAGTTTAGGGGGGGGCAGGGATCTCACAGATACGCAGTATTTT
TRBJ1-2 . few TRBV5-1 CASTTGGGALSANTF TGCGCCAGCACCACCGGGGGTGGTGCCCTATCTGCCAACACCTTC
TRBJ2-2 TRBD2 . TRBV7-2 CASSLESRGLAGGLTGELFF TGTGCCAGCAGCTTAGAAAGCCGGGGACTAGCGGGGGGGCTCACCGGGGAGCTGTTTTTT
TRBJ2-2 . . TRBV5-1 CASSVNGALGTGELFF TGCGCCAGCAGCGTTAACGGGGCTCTAGGGACCGGGGAGCTGTTTTTT
TRBJ2-7 . many TRBV11-1 CASSPERQEFYEQYF TGTGCCAGCAGCCCAGAGAGACAGGAGTTCTACGAGCAGTACTTC
TRBJ2-7 . few TRBV25-1 CASSAPGSSYEQYF TGTGCCAGCAGTGCCCCAGGGAGCTCCTACGAGCAGTACTTC
TRBJ2-7 . . TRBV7-9 CASSSSDSLAYEQYF TGTGCCAGCAGCTCATCGGACAGCCTCGCCTACGAGCAGTACTTC
TRBJ2-7 . few TRBV2 CASRTGRYEQYF TGTGCCAGCAGGACGGGCCGATACGAGCAGTACTTC
TRBJ1-2 . few TRBV20-1 CSARDRGALRPDYGYTF TGCAGTGCTAGAGATCGAGGAGCCCTCCGACCTGACTATGGCTACACCTTC
TRBJ1-1 . . TRBV27 CASSSATTGNRAFF TGTGCCAGCAGTTCTGCTACAACGGGAAATAGAGCTTTCTTT
TRBJ2-2 . few TRBV27 CASSFGQGYSGELFF TGTGCCAGCAGTTTTGGTCAGGGGTACTCCGGGGAGCTGTTTTTT
TRBJ2-5 . many TRBV6-5 CASSYNRISETQYF TGTGCCAGCAGTTACAATCGGATATCAGAGACCCAGTACTTC
TRBJ1-2 . few TRBV29-1 CSVEDLLEGRGYGYTF TGCAGCGTTGAAGATCTTCTAGAGGGTAGAGGCTATGGCTACACCTTC
TRBJ2-2 . few TRBV12-3/TRBV12-4 CAGKTGGGPSGELFF TGTGCCGGCAAAACCGGCGGGGGCCCCTCCGGGGAGCTGTTTTTT
TRBJ1-2 . few TRBV7-3 CASSLGSGNGYTF TGTGCCAGCAGCCTTGGGTCCGGCAATGGCTACACCTTC
TRBJ2-2 . . TRBV27 CASLRQASRNTGELFF TGTGCCAGTCTCCGACAGGCCAGTAGGAACACCGGGGAGCTGTTTTTT
TRBJ2-3 TRBD2 few TRBV12-3/TRBV12-4 CASSLWRGSPGDTQYF TGTGCCAGCAGTTTATGGCGGGGGAGTCCGGGAGATACGCAGTATTTT
TRBJ1-5 . few TRBV7-2 CASSFWGSNQPQHF TGTGCCAGCAGCTTCTGGGGGTCAAATCAGCCCCAGCATTTT
TRBJ1-3 . . TRBV5-6 CASSSTGSSGSTIYF TGTGCCAGCAGCTCAACAGGGAGCTCTGGAAGCACTATATATTTT
TRBJ2-1 . few TRBV4-1 CASSQSQGWNEQFF TGCGCCAGCAGCCAATCGCAGGGATGGAATGAGCAGTTCTTC
TRBJ1-2 TRBD1 . TRBV7-9 CASSLGDRGLYGYTF TGTGCCAGCAGCTTAGGGGACAGGGGCCTCTATGGCTACACCTTC
TRBJ2-7 . many TRBV7-3 CASSSHRDPPSYEQYF TGTGCCAGCAGCTCCCACCGGGACCCACCCTCCTACGAGCAGTACTTC
TRBJ2-1 . many TRBV29-1 CSVANNEQFF TGCAGCGTTGCGAACAATGAGCAGTTCTTC
TRBJ1-5 . few TRBV20-1 CSASSGSSNQPQHF TGCAGTGCTAGCAGCGGTTCTAGCAATCAGCCCCAGCATTTT
TRBJ2-7 TRBD1 few TRBV7-9 CASSTNRDSLREQYF TGTGCCAGCAGCACCAACCGGGACAGCCTTCGGGAGCAGTACTTC
TRBJ2-5 . few TRBV5-4 CASSLAIGGAETQYF TGTGCCAGCAGCTTGGCCATTGGGGGGGCAGAGACCCAGTACTTC
TRBJ1-4 . . TRBV27 CASSLQGSNEKLFF TGTGCCAGCAGTTTACAGGGGTCTAATGAAAAACTGTTTTTT
TRBJ1-2 . many TRBV12-3/TRBV12-4 CASSPWADGTLHGYTF TGTGCCAGCAGCCCCTGGGCTGATGGGACTCTCCATGGCTACACCTTC
TRBJ1-5 . few TRBV6-6 CASSYSVPGLSNQPQHF TGTGCCAGCAGTTACTCGGTTCCCGGCTTGAGCAATCAGCCCCAGCATTTT
TRBJ2-4 TRBD2 few TRBV12-3/TRBV12-4 CASRGLAENIQYF TGTGCCAGCAGGGGACTAGCGGAAAACATTCAGTACTTC
TRBJ2-1 TRBD1 many TRBV5-5 CASSLNQGAEMF TGTGCCAGCAGCTTGAATCAGGGGGCAGAGATGTTC
TRBJ2-5 TRBD2 . TRBV18 CASSPAGGDETQYF TGTGCCAGCTCACCAGCGGGGGGAGATGAGACCCAGTACTTC
TRBJ2-3 TRBD1 . TRBV4-1 CASSPPDRGLSDTQYF TGCGCCAGCAGCCCCCCCGACAGGGGGTTGAGCGATACGCAGTATTTT
TRBJ2-5 . few TRBV27 CASSFLSRQETQYF TGTGCCAGCAGTTTTTTATCGAGGCAAGAGACCCAGTACTTC
TRBJ2-3 . . TRBV7-2 CASSPGAGKDTQYF TGTGCCAGCAGCCCGGGGGCCGGGAAAGATACGCAGTATTTT
TRBJ1-1 . many TRBV6-2/TRBV6-3 CASSWGAGNTEAFF TGTGCCAGCAGTTGGGGCGCAGGGAACACTGAAGCTTTCTTT
TRBJ2-7 TRBD1 . TRBV10-3 CAISDPGQRVSYEQYF TGTGCCATCAGTGACCCGGGACAGAGAGTCTCCTACGAGCAGTACTTC
TRBJ1-4 . few TRBV7-9 CASSFRQVTTNEKLFF TGTGCCAGCAGCTTTCGACAGGTTACAACTAATGAAAAACTGTTTTTT
TRBJ2-3 TRBD2 many TRBV29-1 CSVGETSGGSGDTQYF TGCAGCGTTGGGGAGACTAGCGGGGGCTCCGGGGATACGCAGTATTTT
TRBJ1-5 . many TRBV6-5 CASSYNSNQPQHF TGTGCCAGCAGTTACAATAGCAATCAGCCCCAGCATTTT